The 23 T cell receptor beta chains in this list originate from one sample, sequenced in a study of blood T cell repertoires in COVID-19. TCRdb keeps only in-frame clones here, not all; method: immunoSEQ multiplex PCR. The table has 180,000 or so clones, around 80% seen once. Sequenced: peripheral blood. These receptors all stem from a woman older than 75 with active or convalescent COVID-19.

This clone was seen a handful of times. This rearrangement joins TRBV27 to TRBJ2-7; perhaps TRBD1 as D (5 bases). Germline loops: CDR1 MNHEY, CDR2 SMNVEV (reference sequence). Trimming removed 6 bases at V and 4 bases at J, with 13 bases between. The CDR3 consists of 13 residues. In nucleotides, the CDR3 is TGTGCCAGCAGCCAGGGTGCGGCGTACGAGCAGTACTTC. The encoded protein is CASSQGAAYEQYF.

The J gene is TRBJ2-7, the V gene TRBV6-5, with D possibly being TRBD1 (6 bases). This CDR3 has 14 residues. The germline CDR1 and CDR2 sequences are MNHEY and SVGAGI. Between the trimmed V and J ends, which lost 6 bases and 2 bases, there was a span of 14 bases. CDR3 loop: CASSGMTGAYEQYF. In nucleotides, the CDR3 is TGTGCCAGCAGCGGCATGACAGGAGCCTACGAGCAGTACTTC.

The V and J genes are TRBV2 and TRBJ2-3; TRBD2 agrees at 14 bases. CDR1 and CDR2 (germline): SNHLY, FYNNEI. The V segment lost 0 bases and the J segment 7 bases; nucleotides outside the gene matches: 3. This CDR3 has 16 amino acids. The CDR3 protein is CASSEAGLAGAYTQYF. In DNA, the CDR3 is TGTGCCAGCAGTGAAGCGGGACTAGCGGGAGCATATACGCAGTATTTT.

V and J are TRBV6-6 and TRBJ2-7; D may be TRBD1 (5 bases). Trimming shortened V by 5 bases and J by 3 bases, and 26 bases separated the two germline ends. The germline CDR1 and CDR2 sequences are MNHNY and SVGAGI (reference sequence). This CDR3 spans 18 amino acids. CDR3 DNA: TGTGCCAGCAGTCCCCTTGTATCAGGGCCTCGACCCCTCTACGAGCAGTACTTC. It encodes CASSPLVSGPRPLYEQYF.

V is TRBV6-5 and J is TRBJ1-2; no firm D call. This CDR3 contains 15 residues. Trimming pared 6 bases from V and 3 bases from J, leaving 17 bases between. In germline, CDR1 is MNHEY, CDR2 SVGAGI. CDR3 DNA sequence: TGTGCCAGCAGCGATGGAGGCCCGGGCCACTATGGCTACACCTTC. Translation: CASSDGGPGHYGYTF.

For this clone: The germline gene is not matched at one end of the junction; a read error may be the cause. The chain links TRBV5-1 to TRBJ1-6, with TRBD1 identical over 7 bases. The CDR3 loop spans 15 amino acids. Germline assignment: CDR1 SGHRS and CDR2 YFSETQ. The CDR3 bases are TGCGCCCAAACCGGACAGGCCGGCAGTAATTCACTCCTCCACTTT. Translating it yields CAQTGQAGSNSLLHF.

This clone was seen only once. The chain has TRBV7-2 and TRBJ2-1; 7 bases are shared with TRBD2. Germline V gives CDR1 SGHTA, CDR2 FQGNSA. Losses at the gene ends were 8 bases for V and 0 bases for J; bases not matched to a gene: 7. The CDR3 covers 15 residues. CDR3 region: CASGSGDRSYNEQFF. The CDR3 coding sequence is TGTGCCAGCGGCAGCGGGGACCGCTCCTACAATGAGCAGTTCTTC.

The chain uses TRBV28 and TRBJ1-5; 7 bases are shared with TRBD1. There are 15 residues in the CDR3. The trim removed 5 bases at V and 3 bases at J, leaving 7 bases unmatched. The germline V gene has CDR1 MDHEN and CDR2 SYDVKM. This CDR3 is CASSVPTGYNQPQHF. The CDR3, as DNA: TGTGCCAGCAGTGTCCCGACAGGGTACAATCAGCCCCAGCATTTT.

This clone was seen a single time. CDR3 amino acids: CASSSPGRGELAGRLRQYF. In nucleotides, the CDR3 is TGTGCCAGCAGCTCCCCCGGGCGAGGGGAGCTAGCGGGGAGACTCCGGCAGTACTTC. This chain joins TRBV5-8 and TRBJ2-7; TRBD2 agrees at 9 bases. Per germline, CDR1 SGHTS and CDR2 YDEGEE. This CDR3 spans 19 amino acids. V dropped 3 bases and J dropped 9; count of bases not matched to a gene: 25.

This chain uses TRBV6-6 with TRBJ1-1; 7 bases match TRBD1. Germline CDR1 MNHNY, CDR2 SVGAGI (reference sequence). Trimming cost V 0 bases and J 8 bases; bases outside gene matches: 9. The CDR3 loop spans 15 amino acids. The DNA of the CDR3 is TGTGCCAGCAGTTACTCTCCAGGGGGAGAATTGGAAGCTTTCTTT. It specifies CASSYSPGGELEAFF.

The genes are TRBV5-1 and TRBJ2-7; maybe TRBD1 (6 bases). The germline CDR1 and CDR2 sequences are SGHRS and YFSETQ. The CDR3 totals 15 residues. V shed 5 bases and J shed 4 bases, with 19 bases lying between them. CDR3 DNA sequence: TGCGCCAGCAGTCCTCGTCAGGGGACCGCGTACGAGCAGTACTTC. Amino acids: CASSPRQGTAYEQYF.

This clone appeared a single time. The rearrangement uses TRBV2 and TRBJ2-4; a possible D gene is TRBD2 (6 bases). Germline CDR1 reads SNHLY; CDR2 reads FYNNEI. V lost 4 bases and J 0 bases, leaving 10 bases between the germline ends. There are 15 residues in the CDR3. This CDR3 is CASSVEGIAKNIQYF. DNA of the CDR3: TGTGCCAGCAGTGTGGAGGGGATAGCCAAAAACATTCAGTACTTC.

This chain joins TRBV9 and TRBJ2-1, with D possibly matching TRBD1 (6 bases). Germline CDR1 is SGDLS and CDR2 is YYNGEE. The CDR3 totals 15 residues. Trimming took 0 bases from V and 2 from J, leaving 9 bases between them. CDR3 sequence: CASSVDREPYNEQFF. DNA for the CDR3: TGTGCCAGCAGCGTAGACAGGGAGCCCTACAATGAGCAGTTCTTC.

This clone was counted a few times. This chain uses TRBV6-2 or TRBV6-3 with TRBJ1-2; 7 positions agree with TRBD1. CDR3 size: 15 residues. The V segment lost 2 bases and the J segment 3 bases; nucleotides outside the gene matches: 6. CDR1 and CDR2 from the germline V gene are MNHEY and SVGEGT. The CDR3 DNA follows: TGTGCCAGCAGTTACGAGGGACAGCAGTACTATGGCTACACCTTC. The encoded protein is CASSYEGQQYYGYTF.

This clone was counted between two and nine times. The genes are TRBV27 and TRBJ2-7, with TRBD1 identical over 11 bases. V trimming: 6 bases; J trimming: 6 bases; junction bases outside the gene matches: 10. CDR1 is MNHEY and CDR2 is SMNVEV in the germline V gene (reference sequence). The CDR3 is 15 amino acids. In DNA, the CDR3 is TGTGCCAGCAGCGCTACCGGGACAGGGGGATCCGAGCAGTACTTC. Protein sequence: CASSATGTGGSEQYF.

The J gene is TRBJ2-3, the V gene TRBV4-2; 8 positions match TRBD2. Germline CDR1 is LGHNA and CDR2 is YNFKEQ. V was clipped by 6 bases and J by 5 bases; unmatched bases: 7. The CDR3 spans 14 residues. CDR3 DNA: TGTGCCAGCAGGGGGCGGGGGGCCTTAGATACGCAGTATTTT. Translating gives CASRGRGALDTQYF.

The genes are TRBV28 and TRBJ1-5; the D gene is possibly TRBD1 (5 bases). From germline, CDR1 is MDHEN and CDR2 SYDVKM. CDR3 size: 16 residues. Trimming took off 3 bases at V and 0 bases at J, with 12 bases between the two ends. In DNA form, the CDR3 reads TGTGCCAGCAGTTTCGGGGGTTTCAATAGCAATCAGCCCCAGCATTTT. It encodes CASSFGGFNSNQPQHF.

The CDR3 is CASTPSIGVVAFF. The CDR3 region has the DNA TGTGCCAGCACCCCGTCGATAGGAGTAGTCGCTTTCTTT. The rearrangement uses TRBV12-3 or TRBV12-4 and TRBJ1-1; unclear D gene. The V and J ends lost 7 bases and 11 bases respectively, with 20 bases between them. The CDR3 is 13 residues long.

The chain links TRBV7-8 to TRBJ1-4; the match to TRBD1 covers 8 bases. This CDR3 is built from 17 residues. Germline V lookup: CDR1 SGHVS, CDR2 FQNEAQ. The V and J ends lost 0 bases and 8 bases, in that order; junction bases with no gene match: 11. The CDR3 DNA reads TGTGCCAGCAGCTTAGCTTTGCGGACAGGGTTCGGAGAAAAACTGTTTTTT. Translation: CASSLALRTGFGEKLFF.

The rearrangement links TRBV10-3 to TRBJ2-3; a possible D gene is TRBD1 (7 bases). V was clipped by 0 bases and J by 0 bases, with 19 bases between them. The CDR3 has 19 amino acids. CDR1 is ENHRY and CDR2 is SYGVKD in the germline V gene. The CDR3 spells CAISESKGAGTGSTDTQYF. CDR3 bases: TGTGCCATCAGTGAGTCGAAGGGGGCCGGGACTGGTAGCACAGATACGCAGTATTTT.

The chain is built from TRBV5-1 and TRBJ1-3; D not certain. The CDR3 spans 14 residues. Per the germline V gene, CDR1 is SGHRS and CDR2 is YFSETQ. Deletions cut 8 bases from V and 1 base from J, with 13 bases between. The CDR3 DNA reads as TGCGCCAGTATGGTTGGAGAATCTGGAAACACCATATATTTT. This gives the protein CASMVGESGNTIYF. Full variable domain (missing parts from reference TRBV5-1 and TRBJ1-3): KAGVTQTPRYLIKTRGQQVTLSCSPISGHRSVSWYQQTPGQGLQFLFEYFSETQRNKGNFPGRFSGRQFSNSRSEMNVSTLELGDSALYLCASMVGESGNTIYFGEGSWLTVV.

V gene TRBV7-2 combines with J gene TRBJ2-1, with 7 bases matching TRBD1. Trimming removed 3 bases from V and 12 bases from J; junction bases left unmatched: 5. The CDR3 runs to 12 residues. Germline V gene lookup returns CDR1 SGHTA and CDR2 FQGNSA. The CDR3 is CASSFGTAAQFF. As DNA, the CDR3 is TGTGCCAGCAGCTTTGGGACAGCGGCGCAGTTCTTC.

The rearrangement joins TRBV7-2 to TRBJ1-6; tentatively, D is TRBD1 (5 bases). The CDR3 totals 15 residues. The V and J ends lost 4 bases and 4 bases respectively, with 11 bases between them. The V gene's germline CDR1 is SGHTA and CDR2 FQGNSA. CDR3 in DNA: TGTGCCAGCAGCTCCCGGGGGGGGTATAATTCACCCCTCCACTTT. This codes for CASSSRGGYNSPLHF.